One and the same sample provided the 17 T cell receptor beta chains below, sequenced in a study of blood T cell repertoires in COVID-19. Clones were read by immunoSEQ multiplex PCR, and TCRdb kept only the in-frame ones, dropping some. Here the sample spans 200,000 to 250,000 clones, around 84% being singletons. Sequencing was carried out using peripheral blood. The receptors were sampled from a woman in her sixties or seventies who had recovered from COVID-19.

This chain joins TRBV12-5 and TRBJ1-4; 8 bases are shared with TRBD1. The CDR3 extends over 15 amino acids. J gave up 8 bases and V 0 bases, and 5 bases lay outside the gene matches. Per the germline V gene, CDR1 is LGHNT and CDR2 is FRNRAP. The CDR3 loop reads CASGLVSGGGEKLFF. The CDR3 region has the DNA TGTGCTAGTGGTTTGGTATCAGGGGGCGGAGAAAAACTGTTTTTT.

This clone was counted at least ten times. The chain recombines TRBV6-5 with TRBJ2-2; D gene ambiguous. The CDR3 loop spans 13 amino acids. The germline gives CDR1 MNHEY, CDR2 SVGAGI. Trimming pared 7 bases from V and 3 bases from J, leaving 9 bases between. CDR3: CASISVDTGELFF. The CDR3 DNA sequence: TGTGCCAGCATCTCGGTCGACACCGGGGAGCTGTTTTTT.

This clone appeared a single time. This rearrangement joins TRBV6-5 to TRBJ2-2; TRBD2 matches 9 bases. V dropped 4 bases and J dropped 2; count of bases not matched to a gene: 5. CDR3 length equals 16 residues. Germline V gives CDR1 MNHEY, CDR2 SVGAGI. The CDR3 protein is CASSLIAGENTGELFF. The CDR3 coding sequence is TGTGCCAGCAGTTTGATAGCGGGGGAAAACACCGGGGAGCTGTTTTTT.

V gene TRBV2 combines with J gene TRBJ2-5, with 7 bases that match TRBD2. Germline V gives CDR1 SNHLY, CDR2 FYNNEI. V shed 6 bases and J 4 bases; nucleotides not matched to a gene: 8. CDR3 length: 14 residues. As DNA, the CDR3 is TGTGCCAGCAGCCCCTCGGGGGGACTAGAGACCCAGTACTTC. Amino acid sequence: CASSPSGGLETQYF. The entire variable domain, with the rest obtained from reference TRBV2 and TRBJ2-5, is as follows: EPEVTQTPSHQVTQMGQEVILRCVPISNHLYFYWYRQILGQKVEFLVSFYNNEISEKSEIFDDQFSVERPDGSNFTLKIRSTKLEDSAMYFCASSPSGGLETQYFGPGTRLLVL.

CDR3 residues: CASSSYRGPSYEQYF. CDR3 sequence (DNA): TGTGCCAGCAGCTCCTACCGGGGTCCTTCTTACGAGCAGTACTTC. The chain is built from TRBV11-2 and TRBJ2-7; D is perhaps TRBD2 (5 bases). This CDR3 comprises 15 residues. V lost 4 bases and J lost 4, with 17 bases in between. Germline-derived CDR1 and CDR2 are SGHAT and FQNNGV.

The chain is built from TRBV6-4 and TRBJ1-3; TRBD1 matches at 7 bases. CDR3 length equals 18 residues. Unmatched junction bases numbered 10, after V lost 0 bases and J lost 2 bases. In germline, CDR1 is MRHNA, CDR2 SNTAGT. CDR3 loop: CASSDSGPDRVPGNTIYF. CDR3 nucleotides: TGTGCCAGCAGTGACTCGGGTCCCGACAGGGTCCCTGGAAACACCATATATTTT.

This clone was recorded once. This chain joins TRBV6-2 or TRBV6-3 and TRBJ2-7, with D possibly TRBD1 on 5 matching bases. This CDR3 comprises 13 residues. The germline V and J ends were trimmed by 4 bases and 2 bases, with 9 bases remaining between them. Germline CDR1 and CDR2: MNHEY and SVGEGT. The CDR3 region is CASSLTATYEQYF. The DNA for the CDR3 is TGTGCCAGCAGTTTGACAGCAACCTACGAGCAGTACTTC.

The genes are TRBV3-1 (or the pseudogene TRBV3-2) and TRBJ2-2, with D possibly TRBD1 on 5 matching bases. Per germline, CDR1 LGHDT and CDR2 YNNKEL (reference sequence). The V end was cut by 4 bases, the J end by 4 bases, with 13 bases between. The CDR3 runs 15 residues. The CDR3 nucleotides read TGTGCCAGCAGCCCCGCAGGGTTCGCCACCGGGGAGCTGTTTTTT. It yields the protein CASSPAGFATGELFF.

The CDR3 sequence is CASSLSVYGNGDTQYF. The CDR3 coding sequence is TGTGCCAGCAGCTTAAGTGTTTACGGGAACGGAGATACGCAGTATTTT. This chain joins TRBV7-6 and TRBJ2-3; a weak D match, TRBD2 (5 bases). The germline V gene encodes CDR1 SGHVS and CDR2 FNYEAQ. The CDR3 is 16 amino acids. V lost 2 bases and J 5 bases, leaving 17 bases between the germline ends.

This rearrangement joins TRBV6-8 to TRBJ1-2; TRBD1 aligns across 9 bases. Trimming removed 6 bases from V and 6 bases from J; junction bases left unmatched: 8. In germline, CDR1 is MNHGY, CDR2 SAAAGT. This CDR3 has 14 residues. The CDR3 loop is CASRPPTGGDGYTF. Here the CDR3 DNA reads TGTGCCAGCAGGCCCCCGACAGGGGGGGATGGCTACACCTTC.

This clone was seen only a few times. The CDR3 bases are TGTGCCAGCAGCTCCATCCGGGACAGACCGGGACCCCTCCACTTT. Protein product: CASSSIRDRPGPLHF. V is TRBV11-2 and J is TRBJ1-6; 7 nucleotides match TRBD1. Trimming removed 4 bases from V and 12 bases from J; junction bases left unmatched: 12. The germline V gene encodes CDR1 SGHAT and CDR2 FQNNGV. The CDR3 loop spans 15 amino acids. Variable domain in full (rest from reference TRBV11-2 and TRBJ1-6): EAGVAQSPRYKIIEKRQSVAFWCNPISGHATLYWYQQILGQGPKLLIQFQNNGVVDDSQLPKDRFSAERLKGVDSTLKIQPAKLEDSAVYLCASSSIRDRPGPLHFGNGTRLTVT.

This clone was counted between two and nine times. The chain combines TRBV29-1 with TRBJ2-1; tentatively, D is TRBD2 (6 bases). Germline loops: CDR1 SQVTM, CDR2 ANQGSEA. This CDR3 contains 11 residues. Trimming cost V 3 bases and J 10 bases, with 10 bases left between them. The CDR3 sequence: CSVEVGGEQFF. The CDR3 nucleotides read TGCAGCGTTGAGGTCGGGGGAGAGCAGTTCTTC.

The chain carries TRBV12-5 and TRBJ2-5, with TRBD2 matching 9 bases. The V gene's germline CDR1 is LGHNT and CDR2 FRNRAP. Trimming removed 4 bases from V and 4 bases from J; junction bases left unmatched: 13. This CDR3 region has 17 residues. The CDR3 loop is CASGSPGVRGGLETQYF. The CDR3 DNA reads TGTGCTAGTGGTTCGCCAGGGGTGCGGGGGGGCCTAGAGACCCAGTACTTC. The full variable domain, rest sourced from reference TRBV12-5 and TRBJ2-5, is DARVTQTPRHKVTEMGQEVTMRCQPILGHNTVFWYRQTMMQGLELLAYFRNRAPLDDSGMPKDRFSAEMPDATLATLKIQPSEPRDSAVYFCASGSPGVRGGLETQYFGPGTRLLVL.

The chain joins TRBV6-2 or TRBV6-3 to TRBJ2-7; the D gene is possibly TRBD2 (6 bases). The germline V gene encodes CDR1 MNHEY and CDR2 SVGEGT. This CDR3 comprises 19 residues. V lost 0 bases and J lost 7, with 28 bases in between. CDR3 DNA: TGTGCCAGCAGTTACTCGATCAGGGCCGTGCTAGCGAACCCTGAAGAGCAGTACTTC. It codes for CASSYSIRAVLANPEEQYF.

This sequence joins TRBV2 and TRBJ1-4, with D hard to call. CDR3 length equals 13 residues. Germline CDR1 reads SNHLY; CDR2 reads FYNNEI. V gave up 1 base and J gave up 8 bases, with 8 bases separating them. For the CDR3, the DNA is TGTGCCAGCAGTGAAGGGGGAGGGGAAAAACTGTTTTTT. Its translation: CASSEGGGEKLFF.

This sequence joins TRBV5-8 and TRBJ2-2; 7 nucleotides match TRBD1. Per germline, CDR1 SGHTS and CDR2 YDEGEE. This CDR3 spans 15 amino acids. Germline trimming cut 1 base from V and 5 bases from J; bases unmatched to any gene: 5. The DNA of the CDR3 is TGTGCCAGCAGCTTGTTTGGGACAGCTACCGGGGAGCTGTTTTTT. Amino acids: CASSLFGTATGELFF.

A word on this clone: A much larger clone lies one base from this, so it may be a read error. The J gene is TRBJ1-1, the V gene TRBV4-1; D uncertain. This CDR3 region has 13 residues. V was cut by 1 base and J by 1 base, with 4 bases left in between. Per the germline V gene, CDR1 is MGHRA and CDR2 is YSYEKL. The CDR3 here is CASSQARNTEAFF. The CDR3 DNA sequence: TGCGCCAGCAGCCAAGCCAGGAACACTGAAGCTTTCTTT.